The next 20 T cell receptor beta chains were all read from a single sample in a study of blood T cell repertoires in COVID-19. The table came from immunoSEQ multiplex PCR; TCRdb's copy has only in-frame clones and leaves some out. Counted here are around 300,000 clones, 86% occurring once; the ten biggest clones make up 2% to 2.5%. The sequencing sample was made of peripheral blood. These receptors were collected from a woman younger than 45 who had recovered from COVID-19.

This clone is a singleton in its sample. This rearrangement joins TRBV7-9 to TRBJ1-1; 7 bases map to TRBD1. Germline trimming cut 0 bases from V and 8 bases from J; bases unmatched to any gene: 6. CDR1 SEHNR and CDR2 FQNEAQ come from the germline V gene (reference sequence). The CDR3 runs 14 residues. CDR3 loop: CASSLALQGREAFF. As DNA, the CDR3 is TGTGCCAGCAGCTTAGCGTTACAGGGGCGCGAAGCTTTCTTT.

The CDR3 DNA is TGTGCCAGCAGTTTGGGACAGCAGGAGAACACTGAAGCTTTCTTT. Residues: CASSLGQQENTEAFF. This chain connects TRBV27 to TRBJ1-1; 7 bases match TRBD1. The CDR3 length is 15 residues. Germline V gene lookup returns CDR1 MNHEY and CDR2 SMNVEV (reference sequence). V shed 3 bases and J 1 base; nucleotides not matched to a gene: 5.

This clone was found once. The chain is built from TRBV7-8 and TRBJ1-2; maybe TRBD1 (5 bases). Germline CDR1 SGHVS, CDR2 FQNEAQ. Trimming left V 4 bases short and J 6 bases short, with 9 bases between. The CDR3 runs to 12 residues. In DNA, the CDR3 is TGTGCCAGCAGCTACCGACAGAATGGCTACACCTTC. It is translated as CASSYRQNGYTF. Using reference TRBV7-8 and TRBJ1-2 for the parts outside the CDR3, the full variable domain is GAGVSQSPRYKVAKRGQDVALRCDPISGHVSLFWYQQALGQGPEFLTYFQNEAQLDKSGLPSDRFFAERPEGSVSTLKIQRTQQEDSAVYLCASSYRQNGYTFGSGTRLTVV.

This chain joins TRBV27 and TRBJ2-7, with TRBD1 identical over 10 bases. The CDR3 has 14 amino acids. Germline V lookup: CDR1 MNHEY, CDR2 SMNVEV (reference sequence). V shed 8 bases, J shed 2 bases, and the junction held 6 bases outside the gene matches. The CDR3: CASRRQGAAYEQYF. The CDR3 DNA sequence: TGTGCCAGCCGCCGACAGGGGGCGGCCTACGAGCAGTACTTC.

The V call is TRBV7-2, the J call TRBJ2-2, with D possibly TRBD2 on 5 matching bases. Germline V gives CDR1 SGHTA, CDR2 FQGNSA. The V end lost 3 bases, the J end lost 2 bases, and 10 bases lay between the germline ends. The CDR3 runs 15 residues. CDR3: CASSFTRGNTGELFF. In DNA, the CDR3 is TGTGCCAGCAGCTTTACTCGGGGTAACACCGGGGAGCTGTTTTTT.

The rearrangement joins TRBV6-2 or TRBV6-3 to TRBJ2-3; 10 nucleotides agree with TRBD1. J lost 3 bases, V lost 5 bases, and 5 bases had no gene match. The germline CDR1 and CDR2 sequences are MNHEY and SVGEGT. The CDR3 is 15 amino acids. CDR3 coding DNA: TGTGCCAGCAGTCAACCGGGACAGGGGACAGATACGCAGTATTTT. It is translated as CASSQPGQGTDTQYF.

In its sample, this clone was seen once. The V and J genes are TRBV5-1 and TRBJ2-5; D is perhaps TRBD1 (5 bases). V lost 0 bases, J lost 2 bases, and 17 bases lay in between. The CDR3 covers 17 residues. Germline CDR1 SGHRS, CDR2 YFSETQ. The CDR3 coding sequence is TGCGCCAGCAGCTTGGCCTCTAGATTAGACAGACAAGAGACCCAGTACTTC. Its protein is CASSLASRLDRQETQYF.

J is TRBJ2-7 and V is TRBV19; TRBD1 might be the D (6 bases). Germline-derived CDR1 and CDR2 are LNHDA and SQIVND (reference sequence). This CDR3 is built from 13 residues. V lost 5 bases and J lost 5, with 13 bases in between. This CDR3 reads CASSSKRQDEQYF. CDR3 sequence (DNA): TGTGCCAGTAGTTCTAAAAGACAGGACGAGCAGTACTTC.

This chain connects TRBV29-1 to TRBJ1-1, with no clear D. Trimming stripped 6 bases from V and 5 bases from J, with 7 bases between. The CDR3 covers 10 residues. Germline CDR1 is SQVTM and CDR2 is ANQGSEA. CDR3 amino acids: CSVPGTEAFF. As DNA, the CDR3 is TGCAGCGTCCCGGGGACTGAAGCTTTCTTT.

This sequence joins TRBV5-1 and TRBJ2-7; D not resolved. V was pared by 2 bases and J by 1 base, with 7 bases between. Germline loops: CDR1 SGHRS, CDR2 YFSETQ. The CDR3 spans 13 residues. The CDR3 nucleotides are TGCGCCAGCAGCTTATCCCCGTCCTACGAGCAGTACTTC. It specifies CASSLSPSYEQYF. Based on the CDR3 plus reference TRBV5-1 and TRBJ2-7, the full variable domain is KAGVTQTPRYLIKTRGQQVTLSCSPISGHRSVSWYQQTPGQGLQFLFEYFSETQRNKGNFPGRFSGRQFSNSRSEMNVSTLELGDSALYLCASSLSPSYEQYFGPGTRLTVT.

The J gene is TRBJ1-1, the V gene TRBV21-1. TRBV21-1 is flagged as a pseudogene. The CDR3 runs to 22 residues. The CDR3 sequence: CASSSRGCTEGRRGVYNTEAFF. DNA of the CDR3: TGTGCCAGCAGCTCACGGGGGTGCACAGAAGGTCGACGAGGGGTTTATAACACTGAAGCTTTCTTT.

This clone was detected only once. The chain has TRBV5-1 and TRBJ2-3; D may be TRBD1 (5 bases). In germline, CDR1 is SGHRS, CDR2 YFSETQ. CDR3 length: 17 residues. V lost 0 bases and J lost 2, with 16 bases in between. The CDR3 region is CASSLAVDTRVTDTQYF. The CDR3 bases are TGCGCCAGCAGCTTGGCAGTGGACACACGGGTCACAGATACGCAGTATTTT.

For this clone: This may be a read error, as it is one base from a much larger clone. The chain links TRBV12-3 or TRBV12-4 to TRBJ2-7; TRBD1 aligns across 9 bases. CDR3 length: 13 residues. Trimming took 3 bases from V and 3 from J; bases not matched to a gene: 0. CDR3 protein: CASSLTGGYEQYF. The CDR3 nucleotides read TGTGCCAGCAGTTTGACAGGGGGCTACGAGCAGTACTTC.

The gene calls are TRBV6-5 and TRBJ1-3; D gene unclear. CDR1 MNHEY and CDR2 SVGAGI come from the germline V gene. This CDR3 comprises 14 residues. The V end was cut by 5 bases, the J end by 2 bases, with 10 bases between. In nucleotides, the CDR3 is TGTGCCAGCAGTACATCATCACCTGGAAACACCATATATTTT. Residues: CASSTSSPGNTIYF.

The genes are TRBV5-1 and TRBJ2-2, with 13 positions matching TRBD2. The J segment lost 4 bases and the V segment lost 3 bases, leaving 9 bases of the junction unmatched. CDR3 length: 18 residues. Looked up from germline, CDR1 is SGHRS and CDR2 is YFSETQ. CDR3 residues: CASSSRTSGGDSTGELFF. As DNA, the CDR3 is TGCGCCAGCAGCTCCAGGACTAGCGGGGGAGACAGCACCGGGGAGCTGTTTTTT.

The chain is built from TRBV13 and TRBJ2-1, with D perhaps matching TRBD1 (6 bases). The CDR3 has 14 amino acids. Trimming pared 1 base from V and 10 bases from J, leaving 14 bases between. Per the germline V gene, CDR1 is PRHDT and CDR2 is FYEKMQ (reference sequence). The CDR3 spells CASSLATGYGEQFF. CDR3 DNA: TGTGCCAGCAGCTTAGCCACAGGGTATGGCGAGCAGTTCTTC.

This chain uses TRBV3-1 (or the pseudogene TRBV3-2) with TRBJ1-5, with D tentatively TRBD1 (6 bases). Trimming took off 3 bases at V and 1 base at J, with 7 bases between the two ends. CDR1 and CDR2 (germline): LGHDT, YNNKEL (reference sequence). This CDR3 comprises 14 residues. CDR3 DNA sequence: TGTGCCAGCAGCCAGAGGGGGAGCAATCAGCCCCAGCATTTT. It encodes CASSQRGSNQPQHF.

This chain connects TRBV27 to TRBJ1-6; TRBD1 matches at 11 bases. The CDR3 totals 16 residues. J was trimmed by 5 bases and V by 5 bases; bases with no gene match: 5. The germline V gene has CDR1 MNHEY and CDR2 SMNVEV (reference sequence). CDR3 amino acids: CASSTWTGGNNSPLHF. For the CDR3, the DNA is TGTGCCAGCAGTACCTGGACAGGGGGCAATAATTCACCCCTCCACTTT.

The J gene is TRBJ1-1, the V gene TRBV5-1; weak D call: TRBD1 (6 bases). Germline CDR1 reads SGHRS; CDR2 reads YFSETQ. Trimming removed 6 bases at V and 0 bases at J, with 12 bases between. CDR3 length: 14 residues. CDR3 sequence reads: CASNPQGLNTEAFF. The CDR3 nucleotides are TGCGCCAGCAACCCGCAGGGGTTGAACACTGAAGCTTTCTTT. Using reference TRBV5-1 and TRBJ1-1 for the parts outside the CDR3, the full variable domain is KAGVTQTPRYLIKTRGQQVTLSCSPISGHRSVSWYQQTPGQGLQFLFEYFSETQRNKGNFPGRFSGRQFSNSRSEMNVSTLELGDSALYLCASNPQGLNTEAFFGQGTRLTVV.

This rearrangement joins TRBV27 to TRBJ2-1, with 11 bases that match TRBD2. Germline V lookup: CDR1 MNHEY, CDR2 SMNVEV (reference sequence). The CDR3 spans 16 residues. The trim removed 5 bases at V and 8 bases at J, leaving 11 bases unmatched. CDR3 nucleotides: TGTGCCAGCAGTGGTCTAGCGGGAGGACCTTCATATGAGCAGTTCTTC. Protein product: CASSGLAGGPSYEQFF.